The 16 T cell receptor beta chains reported below all come from one sample, sequenced in a study of T cells in women clearing cervical HPV infection. The data were produced by immunoSEQ multiplex PCR, yet TCRdb's version contains in-frame clones alone and is incomplete. The listing contains more than 20,000 clones. The specimen was blood buffy coat. The receptors were gathered from a woman aged 18-70 years with a cervical HPV16 infection that either progressed to CIN3+ or cleared (not recorded which).

Turning to this clone: The read ends 3 residues early relative to the CDR3; the germline J gene fills the gap. The chain couples TRBV19 to TRBJ2-1; D uncertain. The CDR3 is made up of 15 amino acids. V was trimmed by 7 bases and J by 0 bases, leaving 13 bases between them. CDR1 is LNHDA and CDR2 is SQIVND in the germline V gene (reference sequence). This CDR3 is CASTPRPSSYNEQFF. CDR3 DNA (partial): TGTGCCAGTACCCCTCGCCCTAGCTCCTACAATGAG.

CDR3 protein: CASKDSSADKNIQYF. CDR3 DNA (partial): TGTGCCAGTAAAGATAGCAGCGCCGACAAAAACATT. This sequence joins TRBV19 and TRBJ2-4; D gene unclear. Read data end 3 residues before the CDR3 end; the end is taken from the germline J gene. Per the germline V gene, CDR1 is LNHDA and CDR2 is SQIVND (reference sequence). The CDR3 covers 15 residues. Trimming took 7 bases from V and 3 from J, leaving 16 bases between them.

A word on this clone: The junction differs from germline at one of its ends, possibly a read error. The sequence runs out 3 residues before the end of the CDR3; the remainder is reconstructed from the germline J gene. Other DNA sequences within the sample encode an identical CDR3. The V gene is TRBV7-9, the J gene TRBJ1-3; tentative D call: TRBD1 (5 bases). Germline CDR1 reads SEHNR; CDR2 reads FQNEAQ (reference sequence). The CDR3 contains 15 residues. The CDR3 DNA, read in part, is TGTGCCAGCAGACGGGGGAGGGCGGATGGAAACACG. This codes for CASRRGRADGNT. The CDR3 in full is CASRRGRADGNTIYF.

This clone shows up as medium-sized by frequency. The covered CDR3 bases are TGTGCCAGTAGCCCTCCGGGACAGGGTGTGGATACG. It codes for CASSPPGQGVDT. In full, the CDR3 is CASSPPGQGVDTQYF. The chain carries TRBV19 and TRBJ2-3; 9 positions match TRBD1. Read data end 3 residues before the CDR3 end; the end is taken from the germline J gene. J lost 6 bases, V lost 6 bases, and 10 bases had no gene match. Germline assignment: CDR1 LNHDA and CDR2 SQIVND (reference sequence). The CDR3 has 15 residues.

Details on this clone: The read ends 3 residues shy of where the CDR3 ends; the end is completed using the germline J gene. The chain couples TRBV7-9 to TRBJ2-7, with D uncertain. This CDR3 has 13 residues. Deletions cut 2 bases from V and 0 bases from J, with 5 bases between. CDR1 is SEHNR and CDR2 is FQNEAQ in the germline V gene (reference sequence). The CDR3 DNA, read in part, is TGTGCCAGCAGCTTAAGGGTCTCCTACGAG. Residues: CASSLRVSYE. The full CDR3 protein is CASSLRVSYEQYF.

Concerning this clone: Coverage ceases 3 residues before the CDR3 finishes, and the germline J gene fills in the end. This chain links TRBV7-3 with TRBJ2-3; 7 nucleotides line up with TRBD2. The V gene end was trimmed by 4 bases and the J gene end by 0 bases; junction bases not matched to a gene: 4. This CDR3 comprises 15 residues. Germline-derived CDR1 and CDR2 are SGHTA and FQGTGA. CDR3 protein: CASSSWGGSTDTQYF. The covered CDR3 bases are TGTGCCAGCAGCTCATGGGGGGGAAGCACAGATACG. Drawing the rest from reference TRBV7-3 and TRBJ2-3, the complete variable domain is GAGVSQTPSNKVTEKGKYVELRCDPISGHTALYWYRQSLGQGPEFLIYFQGTGAADDSGLPNDRFFAVRPEGSVSTLKIQRTERGDSAVYLCASSSWGGSTDTQYFGPGTRLTVL.

On this clone itself: Read sequence stops 3 residues before the CDR3 end, and the germline J gene provides the missing end. The rearrangement links TRBV27 to TRBJ2-3; 10 bases line up with TRBD2. The V gene end was trimmed by 5 bases and the J gene end by 6 bases; junction bases not matched to a gene: 8. Germline V lookup: CDR1 MNHEY, CDR2 SMNVEV (reference sequence). This CDR3 spans 15 amino acids. The CDR3 reads CASSPPAGGLDTQYF. Partial CDR3 DNA: TGTGCCAGCAGTCCTCCAGCGGGAGGGCTTGATACG.

About this clone: The read finishes 3 residues shy of the CDR3 end, and the germline J gene is used to complete it. V and J are TRBV20-1 and TRBJ2-3; the D is unclear. Germline CDR1 and CDR2: DFQATT and SNEGSKA (reference sequence). This CDR3 contains 14 residues. The V end was cut by 0 bases, the J end by 6 bases, with 13 bases between. CDR3 bases read: TGCAGTGCTAGAGATCGGAAGGGCTTGGATACG. Protein sequence: CSARDRKGLDT. In full, the CDR3 is CSARDRKGLDTQYF.

Comment on this clone: The read terminates 3 residues before the CDR3 end, so the remaining end is supplied by the germline J gene. This chain joins TRBV7-9 and TRBJ1-1, with a possible D match to TRBD1 (5 bases). Trimming took off 1 base at V and 4 bases at J, with 7 bases between the two ends. Germline V lookup: CDR1 SEHNR, CDR2 FQNEAQ (reference sequence). This CDR3 contains 13 residues. The CDR3 reads CASSLGGVTEAFF. The sequenced CDR3 bases are TGTGCCAGCAGCTTAGGGGGGGTCACTGAA.

Turning to this clone: The read is 3 residues too short to cover the CDR3 end, so that end is filled in from the germline J gene. The V call is TRBV19, the J call TRBJ2-2; tentative D call: TRBD1 (6 bases). The CDR3 covers 15 residues. V gave up 4 bases and J gave up 1 base, with 10 bases separating them. CDR1 and CDR2 from the germline V gene are LNHDA and SQIVND (reference sequence). Partial CDR3 DNA: TGTGCCAGTAGTAGCCGGACAGTGAACACCGGGGAG. Translating gives CASSSRTVNTGE. In full, the CDR3 reads CASSSRTVNTGELFF.

The CDR3 DNA, read in part, is TGCGCCAGCAGTGAGGGACAGGGGACTGAA. It is translated as CASSEGQGTE. The CDR3 as a whole reads CASSEGQGTEAFF. The chain employs TRBV10-1 and TRBJ1-1; 9 positions match TRBD1. The read is 3 residues too short to cover the CDR3 end, so that end is filled in from the germline J gene. The CDR3 length is 13 residues. V gave up 2 bases and J gave up 5 bases; unmatched junction bases: 0. CDR1 WNHNN and CDR2 SYGVQD come from the germline V gene (reference sequence).

In the case of this clone: The read gets to within 3 residues of the CDR3 end, and the germline J gene fills in the rest. The chain uses TRBV5-1 and TRBJ2-1, with 11 bases aligning to TRBD2. The CDR3 has 17 residues. Looked up from germline, CDR1 is SGHRS and CDR2 is YFSETQ. With V trimmed by 5 bases and J by 8 bases, 15 bases remained unmatched. The DNA read from the CDR3 is TGCGCCAGCAGTCCCCGTGTTGGGGGTAGCGGGGGGGATGAG. Translating gives CASSPRVGGSGGDE. The CDR3 as a whole reads CASSPRVGGSGGDEQFF.

About this clone itself: The sequenced fragment ends 3 residues before the CDR3 boundary, so the rest is inferred from the germline J gene. V gene TRBV2 combines with J gene TRBJ2-3; a weak D match, TRBD1 (5 bases). The germline gives CDR1 SNHLY, CDR2 FYNNEI. The V gene lost 6 bases and the J gene lost 3 bases, with 13 bases spanning the gap. The CDR3 consists of 14 residues. The CDR3 DNA, read in part, is TGTGCCAGCAGAGTCAGGGTAGGGACAGATACG. Translation gives CASRVRVGTDT. The full CDR3 protein reads CASRVRVGTDTQYF.

The CDR3 protein is CASSFADSSTDTQYF. CDR3 DNA (partial): TGTGCCAGCAGCTTCGCGGATTCTAGCACAGATACG. The chain employs TRBV28 and TRBJ2-3; no definite D call. The sequenced fragment ends 3 residues before the CDR3 boundary, so the rest is inferred from the germline J gene. The V end was cut by 6 bases, the J end by 0 bases, with 13 bases between. CDR1 is MDHEN, CDR2 SYDVKM, per germline. The CDR3 extends over 15 amino acids.

Notes on this clone: Read coverage stops 3 residues before the CDR3 terminus; the germline J gene supplies the remainder. V and J are TRBV25-1 and TRBJ1-4; 7 nucleotides agree with TRBD1. CDR1 MGHDK and CDR2 SYGVNS come from the germline V gene. CDR3 length: 16 amino acids. The J segment lost 7 bases and the V segment lost 5 bases, leaving 13 bases of the junction unmatched. The covered CDR3 bases are TGTGCCAGCAGTACGGGCCGACAGGGAAAAATTGAAAAA. This translates into CASSTGRQGKIEK. The complete CDR3 protein is CASSTGRQGKIEKLFF.

In regard to this clone: The missing CDR3 end, 3 residues past where the read stops, is filled in from the germline J gene. The chain joins TRBV6-1 to TRBJ1-6; D is ambiguous. Germline CDR1 MNHNS, CDR2 SASEGT. V lost 2 bases and J 8 bases, leaving 7 bases between the germline ends. The CDR3 is made up of 13 amino acids. Incomplete CDR3 DNA: TGTGCCAGCAGTGAATGGTCGGATTCACCC. It is translated as CASSEWSDSP. The whole CDR3 reads CASSEWSDSPLHF.